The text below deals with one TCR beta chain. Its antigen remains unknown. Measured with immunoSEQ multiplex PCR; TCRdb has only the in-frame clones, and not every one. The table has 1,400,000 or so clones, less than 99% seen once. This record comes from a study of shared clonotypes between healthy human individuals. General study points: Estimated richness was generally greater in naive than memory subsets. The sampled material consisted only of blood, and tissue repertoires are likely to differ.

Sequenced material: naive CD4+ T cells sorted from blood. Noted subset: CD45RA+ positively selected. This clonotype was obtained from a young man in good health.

In DNA form, the CDR3 reads TGTGCCAGCCCTCGGCCCCAAAAAAACGCGGAACCCTACGAGCAGTACTTC. Translating gives CASPRPQKNAEPYEQYF. The V call is TRBV27, the J call TRBJ2-7; no reliable D call. Germline V lookup: CDR1 MNHEY, CDR2 SMNVEV (reference sequence). The CDR3 has 17 residues. V was clipped by 8 bases and J by 2 bases, with 25 bases between them.